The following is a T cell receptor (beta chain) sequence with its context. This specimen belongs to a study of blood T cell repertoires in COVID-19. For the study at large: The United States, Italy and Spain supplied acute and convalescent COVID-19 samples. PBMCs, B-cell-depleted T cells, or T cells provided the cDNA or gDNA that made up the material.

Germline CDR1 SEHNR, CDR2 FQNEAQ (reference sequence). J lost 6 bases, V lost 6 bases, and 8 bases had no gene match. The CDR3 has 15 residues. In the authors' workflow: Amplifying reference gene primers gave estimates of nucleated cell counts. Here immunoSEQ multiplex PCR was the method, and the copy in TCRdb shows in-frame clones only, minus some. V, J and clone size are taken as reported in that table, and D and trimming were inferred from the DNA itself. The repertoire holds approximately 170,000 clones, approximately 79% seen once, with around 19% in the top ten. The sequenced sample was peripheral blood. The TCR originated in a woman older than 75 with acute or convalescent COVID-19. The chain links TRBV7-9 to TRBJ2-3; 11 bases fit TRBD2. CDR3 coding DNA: TGTGCCAGCAGTTTCTCTAGCGGGAGGTTGGATACGCAGTATTTT. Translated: CASSFSSGRLDTQYF.